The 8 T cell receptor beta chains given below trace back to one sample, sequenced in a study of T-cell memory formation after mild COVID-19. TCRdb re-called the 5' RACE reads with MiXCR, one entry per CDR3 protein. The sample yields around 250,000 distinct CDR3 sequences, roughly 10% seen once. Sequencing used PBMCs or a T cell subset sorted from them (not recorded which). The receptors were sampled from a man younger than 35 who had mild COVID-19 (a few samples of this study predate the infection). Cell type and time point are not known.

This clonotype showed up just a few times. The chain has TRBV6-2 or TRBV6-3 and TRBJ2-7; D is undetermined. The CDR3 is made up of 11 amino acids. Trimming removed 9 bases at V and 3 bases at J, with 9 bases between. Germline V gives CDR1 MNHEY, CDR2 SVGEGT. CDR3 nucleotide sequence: TGTGCCAGTCTCACAGACTACGAGCAGTACTTC. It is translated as CASLTDYEQYF.

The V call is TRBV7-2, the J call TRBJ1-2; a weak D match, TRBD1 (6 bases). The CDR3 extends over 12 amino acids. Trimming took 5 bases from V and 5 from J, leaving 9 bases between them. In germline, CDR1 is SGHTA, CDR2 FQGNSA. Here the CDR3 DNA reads TGTGCCAGCAGCCGACAGGAATATGGCTACACCTTC. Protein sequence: CASSRQEYGYTF.

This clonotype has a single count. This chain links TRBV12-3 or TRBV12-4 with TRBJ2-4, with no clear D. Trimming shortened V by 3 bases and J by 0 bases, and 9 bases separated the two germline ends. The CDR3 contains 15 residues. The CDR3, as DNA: TGTGCCAGCAGTTTTTCCGCACCAGCCAAAAACATTCAGTACTTC. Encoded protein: CASSFSAPAKNIQYF.

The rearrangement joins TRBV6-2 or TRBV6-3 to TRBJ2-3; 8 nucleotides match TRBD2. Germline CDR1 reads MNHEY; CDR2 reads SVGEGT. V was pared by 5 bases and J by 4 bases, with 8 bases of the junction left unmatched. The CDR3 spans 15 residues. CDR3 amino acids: CASSIRGGTADTQYF. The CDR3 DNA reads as TGTGCCAGCAGTATACGGGGGGGTACCGCAGATACGCAGTATTTT.

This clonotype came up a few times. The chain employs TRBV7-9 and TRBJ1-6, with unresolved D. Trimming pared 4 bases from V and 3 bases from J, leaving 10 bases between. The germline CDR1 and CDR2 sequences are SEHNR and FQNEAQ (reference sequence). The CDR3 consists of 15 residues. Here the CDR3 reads CASSSRALYNSPLHF. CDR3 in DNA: TGTGCCAGCAGCTCCCGGGCCCTCTATAATTCACCCCTCCACTTT.

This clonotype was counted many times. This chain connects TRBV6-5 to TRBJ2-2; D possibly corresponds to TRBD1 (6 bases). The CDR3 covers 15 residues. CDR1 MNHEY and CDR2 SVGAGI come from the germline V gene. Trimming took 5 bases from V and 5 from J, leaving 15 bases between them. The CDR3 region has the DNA TGTGCCAGCAGTCCTGAAGGGGGTTGGACCGGGGAGCTGTTTTTT. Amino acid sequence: CASSPEGGWTGELFF.

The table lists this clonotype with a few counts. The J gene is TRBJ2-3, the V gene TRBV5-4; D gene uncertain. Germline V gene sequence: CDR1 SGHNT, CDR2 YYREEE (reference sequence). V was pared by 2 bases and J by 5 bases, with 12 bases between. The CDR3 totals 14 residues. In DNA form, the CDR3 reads TGTGCCAGCAGCTTCCCCAGCCTTGGAGATACGCAGTATTTT. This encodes CASSFPSLGDTQYF.

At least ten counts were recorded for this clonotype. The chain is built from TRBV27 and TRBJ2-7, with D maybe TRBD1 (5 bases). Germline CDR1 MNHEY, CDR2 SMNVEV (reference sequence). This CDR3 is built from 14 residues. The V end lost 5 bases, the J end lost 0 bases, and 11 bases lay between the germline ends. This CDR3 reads CASSPTQVSYEQYF. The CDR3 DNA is TGTGCCAGCAGTCCCACACAGGTCTCCTACGAGCAGTACTTC.